This T cell receptor beta chain was identified in a study of cytomegalovirus exposure and HLA in healthy donors. About this clone itself: Its matching antigen is unknown.

Unrecorded immune exposures were likely, despite nominal health at sampling. The CDR3 covers 15 residues. V was cut by 6 bases and J by 8 bases, with 17 bases left in between. Germline CDR1 SGHAT, CDR2 FQNNGV. Study-level points and caveats: In most subjects, TCR beta sequences reportedly gave accurate predictions of HLA-A and HLA-B alleles.

60 Vbeta and 13 Jbeta primers were used in PCR. Assay used: immunoSEQ multiplex PCR; TCRdb lists only in-frame clones, some missing. The data hold 50,000 to 75,000 clones, with approximately 80% observed a single time. The receptor's source is a human donor in good health. J is TRBJ1-6 and V is TRBV11-2; D ambiguous. The material sequenced was PBMCs. CDR3 protein: CASRNKGGLDSPLHF. The CDR3 nucleotides read TGTGCCAGCAGGAATAAGGGAGGTTTGGATTCACCCCTCCACTTT.